The source of this T cell receptor beta chain is a study of blood T cell repertoires in COVID-19. On the study more broadly: Sources were T cells, B-cell-depleted T cells, or PBMCs; the material itself was cDNA or gDNA.

CDR1 is SGHDT and CDR2 is YYEEEE in the germline V gene. This CDR3 has 15 amino acids. Trimming took 4 bases from V and 0 from J, leaving 8 bases between them. The data were produced by immunoSEQ multiplex PCR, yet TCRdb's version contains in-frame clones alone and is incomplete. The sample lists over 350,000 clones, just over 85% occurring once. The rearrangement links TRBV5-6 to TRBJ1-6; D gene ambiguous. This clonotype was sampled from a woman under 40 with active or convalescent COVID-19. Sequenced: peripheral blood. The CDR3 reads CASSQGGSYNSPLHF. The CDR3, as DNA: TGTGCCAGCAGCCAAGGAGGCTCCTATAATTCACCCCTCCACTTT.